Listed here is a single T cell receptor beta chain. TCRdb recomputed calls from the 5' RACE reads with MiXCR, one row per CDR3 protein. This table has about 150,000 distinct CDR3 sequences, around 42% appearing once. This sample was included in a study of CD8 T cells in ankylosing spondylitis. Source material: synovial fluid, either unsorted or a sorted T cell fraction (not recorded which). The sequence was obtained from a male donor with ankylosing spondylitis.

The CDR3 coding sequence is TGTGCCAGCAGCTTGGATTTCTACGGTGGTACTGAAGCTTTCTTT. Its translation is CASSLDFYGGTEAFF. The chain joins TRBV5-5 to TRBJ1-1; the D is unclear. Germline V gene sequence: CDR1 SGHKS, CDR2 YYEKEE (reference sequence). With 0 bases removed from V and 5 bases from J, the gap between germline ends came to 14 bases. The CDR3 covers 15 residues.